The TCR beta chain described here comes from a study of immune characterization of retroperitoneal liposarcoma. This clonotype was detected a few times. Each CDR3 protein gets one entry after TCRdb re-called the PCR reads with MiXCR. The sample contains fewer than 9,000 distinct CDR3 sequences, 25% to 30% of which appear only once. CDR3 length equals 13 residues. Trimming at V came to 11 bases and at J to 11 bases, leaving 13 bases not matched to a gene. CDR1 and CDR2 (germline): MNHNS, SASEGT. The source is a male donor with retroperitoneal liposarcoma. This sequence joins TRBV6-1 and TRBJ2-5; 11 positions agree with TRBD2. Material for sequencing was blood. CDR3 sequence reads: CACLAGGYNEQYF. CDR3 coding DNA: TGTGCCTGCCTAGCGGGAGGCTACAATGAGCAGTACTTC.